This entry is about one T cell receptor (beta chain). Antigen: not known. TCRdb keeps only in-frame clones here, not all; method: immunoSEQ multiplex PCR. The table records approximately 2.5 million clones, over 85% of them present only once. J was trimmed by 2 bases and V by 6 bases; bases with no gene match: 7. The CDR3 loop spans 15 amino acids. In germline, CDR1 is LNHDA, CDR2 SQIVND (reference sequence). This record belongs to a study of shared clonotypes between healthy human individuals. General observations from the study: Richness estimates generally favored naive over memory subsets.

The V gene is TRBV19, the J gene TRBJ1-5; 7 bases fit TRBD1. The source is a young man in good health. Material for sequencing was naive CD4+ T cells sorted from blood. Subset specified: CD45RA+ positively selected. This chain's CDR3 is CASRVQGEGNQPQHF. CDR3 in DNA: TGTGCCAGTAGGGTCCAGGGGGAGGGCAATCAGCCCCAGCATTTT.